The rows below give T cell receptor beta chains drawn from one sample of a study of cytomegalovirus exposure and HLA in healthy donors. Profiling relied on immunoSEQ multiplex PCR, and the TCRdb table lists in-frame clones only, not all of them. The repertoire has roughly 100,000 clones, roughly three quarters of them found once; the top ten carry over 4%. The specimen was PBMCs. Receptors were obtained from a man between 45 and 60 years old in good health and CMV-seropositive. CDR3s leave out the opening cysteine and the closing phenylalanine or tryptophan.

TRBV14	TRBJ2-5	ASSQVRRQETQY
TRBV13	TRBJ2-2	ASSPTSPGELF
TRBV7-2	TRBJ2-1	ASSKGFLAGGNEQF
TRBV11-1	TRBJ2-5	ATEGEGETQY
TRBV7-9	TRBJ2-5	ASSFGAAQETQY
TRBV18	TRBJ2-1	ASSPPKRENNEQF
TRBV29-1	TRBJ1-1	SVLQGWNTEAF
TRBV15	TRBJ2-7	ATSRPGREQY
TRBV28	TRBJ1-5	ASSLTQGAGGPQH
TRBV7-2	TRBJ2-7	ASSPGAYEQY
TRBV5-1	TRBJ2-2	ASSLQGATGELF
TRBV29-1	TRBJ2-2	SADRPTGELF
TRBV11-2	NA	ASSQGQGSVYEQY
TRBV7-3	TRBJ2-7	ASSLRDTDEQY
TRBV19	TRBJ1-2	ASSIGGQRPNYGYT
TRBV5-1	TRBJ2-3	ASSPGGGRGRDTQY
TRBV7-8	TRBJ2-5	ASSPRQGPETQY
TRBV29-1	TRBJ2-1	SVGLTGSNEQF
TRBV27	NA	ASSAGGLAGEQY
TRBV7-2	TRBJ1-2	ASTPSGNYGYT
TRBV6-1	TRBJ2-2	ASRMGPGTGELF
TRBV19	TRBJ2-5	ASSLLAGVGEQY
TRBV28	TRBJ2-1	ASGSGLVSHEQF
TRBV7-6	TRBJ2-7	ASSLAGGSHQY
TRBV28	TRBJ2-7	ASSLRLPGLAGGTFSYEQY
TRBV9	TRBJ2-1	ASSVGGTRKEQF
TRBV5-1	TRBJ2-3	ASSLTSEGGDTQY